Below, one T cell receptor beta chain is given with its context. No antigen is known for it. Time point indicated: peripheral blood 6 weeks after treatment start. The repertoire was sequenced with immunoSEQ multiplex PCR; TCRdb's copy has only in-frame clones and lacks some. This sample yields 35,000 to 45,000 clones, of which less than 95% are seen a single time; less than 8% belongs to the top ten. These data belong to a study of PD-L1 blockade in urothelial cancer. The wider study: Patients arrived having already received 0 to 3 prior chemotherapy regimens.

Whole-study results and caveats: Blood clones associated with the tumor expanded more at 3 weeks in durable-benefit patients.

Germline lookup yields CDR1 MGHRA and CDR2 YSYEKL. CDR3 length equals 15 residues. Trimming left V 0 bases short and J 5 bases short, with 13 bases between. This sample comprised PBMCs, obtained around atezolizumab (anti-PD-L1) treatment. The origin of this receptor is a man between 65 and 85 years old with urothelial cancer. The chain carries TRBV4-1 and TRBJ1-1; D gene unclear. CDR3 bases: TGCGCCAGCAGCCAAGATAGGGAGGGAGGGACTGAAGCTTTCTTT. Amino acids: CASSQDREGGTEAFF.